This TCR beta chain was recorded in a study of molecular identifiers for immune sequencing clone quantification. This clonotype was recorded many times. Per the germline V gene, CDR1 is SNHLY and CDR2 is FYNNEI. Trimming removed 6 bases from V and 8 bases from J; junction bases left unmatched: 13. This CDR3 is built from 15 residues. TCRdb reanalysed the PCR reads using MiXCR and keeps one entry per CDR3 protein. This sample has tens of thousands of distinct CDR3 sequences; roughly 18% occur once, and the top ten carry 1.5%. The clonotype originates from a human donor in good health. Some libraries in this study had Jurkat cell RNA spiked in. The sample taken for sequencing was naive CD8+ T cells from blood, with Jurkat cell RNA spiked in. The subset: FACS-sorted CD8+CD4-CCR7+CD45RA+ naive T cells. The chain is built from TRBV2 and TRBJ2-1; 7 bases are shared with TRBD2. CDR3 bases: TGTGCCAGCAGGCACCGACTAGCCTGGGGGGATGAGCAGTTCTTC. This translates into CASRHRLAWGDEQFF.